These 6 T cell receptor beta chains were sequenced from one sample in a study of identical twins. MiXCR, applied by TCRdb to the 5' RACE reads, yields one record per CDR3 protein. The profile shows 450,000 or so distinct CDR3 sequences, 12% to 15% of them singletons. These data also formed part of another study, on yellow fever vaccine responses in identical twins.

The source material was CD4+ T cells sorted from blood. These receptors were collected from a woman younger than 35 in good health.

The rearrangement links TRBV5-5 to TRBJ2-1; D remains ambiguous. Germline CDR1 and CDR2: SGHKS and YYEKEE (reference sequence). The CDR3 extends over 14 amino acids. V gave up 1 base and J gave up 4 bases, with 9 bases separating them. CDR3 DNA sequence: TGTGCCAGCAGCTTGACCCTACAGTACAATGAGCAGTTCTTC. It yields the protein CASSLTLQYNEQFF.

The CDR3 loop reads CSVEDVRGNTIYF. Written as DNA, the CDR3 is TGCAGCGTTGAAGACGTCAGGGGTAACACCATATATTTT. The chain carries TRBV29-1 and TRBJ1-3; D may be TRBD1 (6 bases). This CDR3 has 13 amino acids. Germline CDR1 and CDR2: SQVTM and ANQGSEA. V lost 0 bases to trimming and J lost 7 bases, with 10 bases between them.

This clonotype was recorded at least ten times. The gene calls are TRBV7-9 and TRBJ2-1; 7 bases fit TRBD1. CDR3 length: 14 residues. Germline assignment: CDR1 SEHNR and CDR2 FQNEAQ (reference sequence). Trimming cost V 5 bases and J 5 bases; bases outside gene matches: 6. CDR3 sequence reads: CASSPGGKDNEQFF. CDR3 DNA sequence: TGTGCCAGCAGCCCAGGGGGTAAGGACAATGAGCAGTTCTTC.

This sequence joins TRBV15 and TRBJ1-1, with D possibly being TRBD1 (6 bases). The CDR3 covers 16 residues. The V gene's germline CDR1 is LNHNV and CDR2 YYDKDF (reference sequence). With 1 base removed from V and 1 base from J, the gap between germline ends came to 13 bases. CDR3: CATSRGQGRGNTEAFF. The CDR3 nucleotides read TGTGCCACCAGCAGAGGTCAGGGGCGCGGGAACACTGAAGCTTTCTTT.

This chain uses TRBV11-3 with TRBJ2-1, with D possibly matching TRBD1 (6 bases). The germline V gene encodes CDR1 SGHNT and CDR2 YENEEA. CDR3 size: 14 residues. Trimming stripped 1 base from V and 8 bases from J, with 12 bases between. The CDR3 loop is CASSLGGLLDEQFF. Here the CDR3 DNA reads TGTGCCAGCAGCTTAGGGGGGCTATTGGATGAGCAGTTCTTC.

This clonotype was seen more than once but under ten times. The gene calls are TRBV9 and TRBJ1-3; D may be TRBD1 (6 bases). V lost 4 bases to trimming and J lost 8 bases, with 16 bases between them. The CDR3 is made up of 14 amino acids. The germline V gene has CDR1 SGDLS and CDR2 YYNGEE. CDR3 coding DNA: TGTGCCAGCAGCCCCCGAACGGGGGCAGACACCATATATTTT. Amino acid sequence: CASSPRTGADTIYF.